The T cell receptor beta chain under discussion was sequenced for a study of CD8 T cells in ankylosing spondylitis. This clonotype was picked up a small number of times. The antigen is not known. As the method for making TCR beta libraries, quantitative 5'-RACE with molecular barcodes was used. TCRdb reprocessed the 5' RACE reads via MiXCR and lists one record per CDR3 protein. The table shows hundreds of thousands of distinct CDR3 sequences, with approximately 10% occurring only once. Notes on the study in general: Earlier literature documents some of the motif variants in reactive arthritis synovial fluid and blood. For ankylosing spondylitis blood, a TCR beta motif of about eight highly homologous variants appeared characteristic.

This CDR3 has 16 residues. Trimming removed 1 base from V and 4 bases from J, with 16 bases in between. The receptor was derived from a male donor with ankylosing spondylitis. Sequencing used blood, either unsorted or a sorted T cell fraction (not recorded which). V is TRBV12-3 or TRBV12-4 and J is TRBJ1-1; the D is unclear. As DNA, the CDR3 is TGTGCCAGCAGTTTAGGAACGACGGGAGTGGGCACTGAAGCTTTCTTT. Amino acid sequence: CASSLGTTGVGTEAFF.